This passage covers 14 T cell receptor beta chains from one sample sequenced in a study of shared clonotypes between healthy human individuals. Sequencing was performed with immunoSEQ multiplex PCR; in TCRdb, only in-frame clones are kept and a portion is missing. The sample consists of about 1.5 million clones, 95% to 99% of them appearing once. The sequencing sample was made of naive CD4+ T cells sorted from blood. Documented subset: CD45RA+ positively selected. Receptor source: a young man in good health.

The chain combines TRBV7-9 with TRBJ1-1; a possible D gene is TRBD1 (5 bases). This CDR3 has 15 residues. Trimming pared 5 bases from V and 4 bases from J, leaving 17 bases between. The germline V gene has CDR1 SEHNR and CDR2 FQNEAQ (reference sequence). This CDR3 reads CASSRSGSGLTEAFF. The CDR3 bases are TGTGCCAGCAGCCGGAGCGGTTCGGGGCTCACTGAAGCTTTCTTT.

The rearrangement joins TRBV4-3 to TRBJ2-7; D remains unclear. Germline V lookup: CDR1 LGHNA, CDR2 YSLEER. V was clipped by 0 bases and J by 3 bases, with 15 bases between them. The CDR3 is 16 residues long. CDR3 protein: CASSQDRQRGHYEQYF. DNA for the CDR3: TGCGCCAGCAGCCAAGACCGCCAGCGTGGGCACTACGAGCAGTACTTC.

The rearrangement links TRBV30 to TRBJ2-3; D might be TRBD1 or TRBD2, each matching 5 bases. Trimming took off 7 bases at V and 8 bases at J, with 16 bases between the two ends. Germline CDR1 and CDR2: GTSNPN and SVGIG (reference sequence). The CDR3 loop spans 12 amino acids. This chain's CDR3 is CASHGGPATQYF. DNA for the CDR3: TGTGCCTCCCATGGGGGTCCAGCTACGCAGTATTTT.

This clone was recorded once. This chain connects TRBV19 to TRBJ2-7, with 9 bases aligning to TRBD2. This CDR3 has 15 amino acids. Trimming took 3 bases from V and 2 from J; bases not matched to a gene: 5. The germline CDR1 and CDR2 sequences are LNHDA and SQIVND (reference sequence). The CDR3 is CASSMWAGGPYEQYF. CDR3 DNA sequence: TGTGCCAGTAGTATGTGGGCGGGAGGGCCCTACGAGCAGTACTTC.

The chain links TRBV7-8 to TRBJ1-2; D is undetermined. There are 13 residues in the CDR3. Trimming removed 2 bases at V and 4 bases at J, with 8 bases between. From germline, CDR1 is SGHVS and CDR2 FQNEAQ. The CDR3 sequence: CASSLFPSYGYTF. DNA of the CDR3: TGTGCCAGCAGCTTATTCCCCAGCTATGGCTACACCTTC.

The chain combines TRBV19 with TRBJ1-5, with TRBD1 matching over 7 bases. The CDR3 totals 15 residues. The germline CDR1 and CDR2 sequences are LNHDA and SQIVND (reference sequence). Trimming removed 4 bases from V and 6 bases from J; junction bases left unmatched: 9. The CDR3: CASSTTTGKSQPQHF. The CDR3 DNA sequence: TGTGCCAGTAGTACAACGACAGGGAAGAGTCAGCCCCAGCATTTT.

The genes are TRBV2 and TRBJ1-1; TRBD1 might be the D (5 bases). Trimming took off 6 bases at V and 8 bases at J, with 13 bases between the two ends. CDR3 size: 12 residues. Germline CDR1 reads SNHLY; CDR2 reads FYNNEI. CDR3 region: CASRFTGTEAFF. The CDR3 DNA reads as TGTGCCAGCAGATTTACAGGAACCGAAGCTTTCTTT.

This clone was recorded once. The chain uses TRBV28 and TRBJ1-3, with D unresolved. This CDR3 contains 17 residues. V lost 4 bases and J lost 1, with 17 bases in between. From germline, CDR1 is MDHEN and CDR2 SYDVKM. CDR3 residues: CASSWIKTAGSGNTIYF. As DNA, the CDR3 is TGTGCCAGCAGTTGGATAAAGACCGCCGGATCTGGAAACACCATATATTTT.

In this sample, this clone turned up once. DNA for the CDR3: TGTGCCAGCAGGACGACATGGTTTACCACCGGGGAGCTGTTTTTT. Translating it yields CASRTTWFTTGELFF. This chain links TRBV28 with TRBJ2-2; D uncertain. V lost 6 bases, J lost 4 bases, and 15 bases lay in between. The CDR3 consists of 15 residues. Germline V CDR1 and CDR2: MDHEN, SYDVKM.

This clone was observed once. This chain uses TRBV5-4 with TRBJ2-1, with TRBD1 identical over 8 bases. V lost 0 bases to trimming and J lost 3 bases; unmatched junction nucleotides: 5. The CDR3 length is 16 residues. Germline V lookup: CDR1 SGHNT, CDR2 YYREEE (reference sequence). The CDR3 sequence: CASSLGTGSYYNEQFF. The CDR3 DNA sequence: TGTGCCAGCAGCTTGGGGACAGGGTCCTACTACAATGAGCAGTTCTTC.

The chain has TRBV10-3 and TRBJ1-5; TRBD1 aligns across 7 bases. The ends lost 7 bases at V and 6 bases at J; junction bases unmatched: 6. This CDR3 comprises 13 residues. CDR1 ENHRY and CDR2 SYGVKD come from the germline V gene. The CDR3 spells CAINRQGGQPQHF. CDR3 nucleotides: TGTGCCATCAACAGACAGGGTGGTCAGCCCCAGCATTTT.

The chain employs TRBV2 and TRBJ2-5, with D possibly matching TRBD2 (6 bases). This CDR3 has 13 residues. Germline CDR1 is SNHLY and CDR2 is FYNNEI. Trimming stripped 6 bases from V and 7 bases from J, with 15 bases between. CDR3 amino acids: CASRIRAGRTQYF. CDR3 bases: TGTGCCAGCAGAATTCGGGCCGGGAGGACCCAGTACTTC.

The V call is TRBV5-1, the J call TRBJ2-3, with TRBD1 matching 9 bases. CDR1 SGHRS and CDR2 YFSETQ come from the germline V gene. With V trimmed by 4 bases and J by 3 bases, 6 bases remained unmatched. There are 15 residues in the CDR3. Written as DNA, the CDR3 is TGCGCCAGCAGCCCGCCCGGGACAGGGACAGATACGCAGTATTTT. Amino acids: CASSPPGTGTDTQYF.

CDR3 DNA: TGTGCCAGCATTCCGTCAGGGGCCAATGAAAAACTGTTTTTT. This encodes CASIPSGANEKLFF. The chain links TRBV28 to TRBJ1-4; the D gene is possibly TRBD1 (6 bases). V lost 7 bases to trimming and J lost 5 bases, with 14 bases between them. CDR1 and CDR2 (germline): MDHEN, SYDVKM. The CDR3 runs to 14 residues.